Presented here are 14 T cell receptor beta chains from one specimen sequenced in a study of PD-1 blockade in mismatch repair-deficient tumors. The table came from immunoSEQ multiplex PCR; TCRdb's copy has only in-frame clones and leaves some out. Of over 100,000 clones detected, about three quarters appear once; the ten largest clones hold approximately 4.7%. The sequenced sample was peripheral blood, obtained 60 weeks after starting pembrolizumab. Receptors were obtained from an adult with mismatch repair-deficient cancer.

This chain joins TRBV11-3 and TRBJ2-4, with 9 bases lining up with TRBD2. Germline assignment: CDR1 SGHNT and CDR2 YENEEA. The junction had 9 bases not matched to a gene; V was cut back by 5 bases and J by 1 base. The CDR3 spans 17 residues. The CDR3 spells CASSAGLALVAKNIQYF. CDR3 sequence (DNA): TGTGCCAGCAGCGCGGGACTAGCTTTGGTCGCCAAAAACATTCAGTACTTC.

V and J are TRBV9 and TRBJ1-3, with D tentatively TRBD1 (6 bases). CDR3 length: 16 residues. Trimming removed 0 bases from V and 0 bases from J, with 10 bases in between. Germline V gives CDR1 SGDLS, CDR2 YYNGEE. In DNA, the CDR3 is TGTGCCAGCAGCGTAGACCTGACAGGCTCTGGAAACACCATATATTTT. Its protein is CASSVDLTGSGNTIYF.

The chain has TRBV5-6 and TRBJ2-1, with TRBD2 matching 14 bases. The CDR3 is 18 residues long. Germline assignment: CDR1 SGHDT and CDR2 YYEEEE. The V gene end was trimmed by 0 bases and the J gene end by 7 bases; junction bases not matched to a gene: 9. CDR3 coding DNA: TGTGCCAGCAGCTTGGGGACGGGACTAGCGGGAGAGATTAATGAGCAGTTCTTC. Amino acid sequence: CASSLGTGLAGEINEQFF. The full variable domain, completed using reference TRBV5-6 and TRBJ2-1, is DAGVTQSPTHLIKTRGQQVTLRCSPKSGHDTVSWYQQALGQGPQFIFQYYEEEERQRGNFPDRFSGHQFPNYSSELNVNALLLGDSALYLCASSLGTGLAGEINEQFFGPGTRLTVL.

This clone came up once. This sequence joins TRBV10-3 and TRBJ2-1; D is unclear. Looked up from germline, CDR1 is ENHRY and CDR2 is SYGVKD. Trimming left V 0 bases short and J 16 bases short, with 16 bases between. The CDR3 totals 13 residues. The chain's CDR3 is CAISESDSRLHFF. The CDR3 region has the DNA TGTGCCATCAGTGAGTCGGATAGCCGCCTACACTTCTTC.

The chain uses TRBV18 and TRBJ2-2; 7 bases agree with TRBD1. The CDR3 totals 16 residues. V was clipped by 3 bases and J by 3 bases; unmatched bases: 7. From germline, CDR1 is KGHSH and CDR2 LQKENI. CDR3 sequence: CASSPTNRGDTGELFF. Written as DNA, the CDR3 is TGTGCCAGCTCACCCACTAACAGGGGCGACACCGGGGAGCTGTTTTTT.

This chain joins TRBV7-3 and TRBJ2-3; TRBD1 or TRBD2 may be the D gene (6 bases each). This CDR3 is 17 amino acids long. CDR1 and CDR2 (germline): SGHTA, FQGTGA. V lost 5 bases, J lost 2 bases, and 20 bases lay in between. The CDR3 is CASSPRLGRDITDTQYF. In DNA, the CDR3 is TGTGCCAGCAGCCCCCGTCTAGGGCGGGACATCACAGATACGCAGTATTTT.

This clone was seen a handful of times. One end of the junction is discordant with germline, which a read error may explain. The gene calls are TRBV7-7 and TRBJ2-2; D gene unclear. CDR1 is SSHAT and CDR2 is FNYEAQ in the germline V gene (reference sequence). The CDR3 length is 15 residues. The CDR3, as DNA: TGTGCTAGCAGCTTAGTATATGGCGGCACCGGGGAGCTGTTTTTT. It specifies CASSLVYGGTGELFF.

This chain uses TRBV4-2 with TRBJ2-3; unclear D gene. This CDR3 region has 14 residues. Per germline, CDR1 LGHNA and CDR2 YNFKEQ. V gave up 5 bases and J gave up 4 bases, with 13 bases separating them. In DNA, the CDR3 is TGTGCCAGCAGCGGCCAGAGGAGCCCAGATACGCAGTATTTT. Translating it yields CASSGQRSPDTQYF.

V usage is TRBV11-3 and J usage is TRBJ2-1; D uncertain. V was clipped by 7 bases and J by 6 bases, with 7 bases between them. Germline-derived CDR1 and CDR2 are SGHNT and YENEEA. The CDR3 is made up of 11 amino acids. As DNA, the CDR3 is TGTGCCAGCACCCTCGGCAATGAGCAGTTCTTC. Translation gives CASTLGNEQFF.

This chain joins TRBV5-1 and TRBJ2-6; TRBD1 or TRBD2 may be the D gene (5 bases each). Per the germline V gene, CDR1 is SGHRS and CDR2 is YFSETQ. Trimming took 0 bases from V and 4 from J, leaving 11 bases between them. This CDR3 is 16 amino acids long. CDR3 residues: CASSLVTGTGANVLTF. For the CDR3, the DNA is TGCGCCAGCAGCTTGGTAACTGGGACCGGGGCCAACGTCCTGACTTTC. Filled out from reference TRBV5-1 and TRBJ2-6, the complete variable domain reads KAGVTQTPRYLIKTRGQQVTLSCSPISGHRSVSWYQQTPGQGLQFLFEYFSETQRNKGNFPGRFSGRQFSNSRSEMNVSTLELGDSALYLCASSLVTGTGANVLTFGAGSRLTVL.

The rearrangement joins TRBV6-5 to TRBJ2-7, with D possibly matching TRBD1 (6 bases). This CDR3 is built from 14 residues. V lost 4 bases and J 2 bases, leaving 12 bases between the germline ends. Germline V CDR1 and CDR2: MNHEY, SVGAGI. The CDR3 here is CASSSSTGPYEQYF. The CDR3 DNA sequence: TGTGCCAGCAGTTCCTCAACAGGGCCCTACGAGCAGTACTTC.

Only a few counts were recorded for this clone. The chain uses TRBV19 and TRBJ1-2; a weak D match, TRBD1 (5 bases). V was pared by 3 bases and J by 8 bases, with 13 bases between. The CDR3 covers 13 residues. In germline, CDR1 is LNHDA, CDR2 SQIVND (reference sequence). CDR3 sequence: CASSIAGHIGYTF. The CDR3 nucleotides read TGTGCCAGTAGTATCGCTGGACACATAGGCTACACCTTC.

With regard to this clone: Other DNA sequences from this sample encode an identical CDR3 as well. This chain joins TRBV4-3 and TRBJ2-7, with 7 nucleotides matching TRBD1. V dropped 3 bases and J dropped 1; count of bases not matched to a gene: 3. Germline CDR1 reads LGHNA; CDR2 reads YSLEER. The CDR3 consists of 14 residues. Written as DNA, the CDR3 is TGCGCCAGCAGCCAGCGGACAGGTTCCTACGAGCAGTACTTC. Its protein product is CASSQRTGSYEQYF.

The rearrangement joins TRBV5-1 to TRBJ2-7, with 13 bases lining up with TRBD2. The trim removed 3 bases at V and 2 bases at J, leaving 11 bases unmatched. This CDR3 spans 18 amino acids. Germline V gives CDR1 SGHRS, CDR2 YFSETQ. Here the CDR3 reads CASSWRGTSGNNPYEQYF. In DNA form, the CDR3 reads TGCGCCAGCAGCTGGCGGGGGACTAGCGGGAACAATCCCTACGAGCAGTACTTC. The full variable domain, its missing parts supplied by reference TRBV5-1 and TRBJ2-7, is KAGVTQTPRYLIKTRGQQVTLSCSPISGHRSVSWYQQTPGQGLQFLFEYFSETQRNKGNFPGRFSGRQFSNSRSEMNVSTLELGDSALYLCASSWRGTSGNNPYEQYFGPGTRLTVT.